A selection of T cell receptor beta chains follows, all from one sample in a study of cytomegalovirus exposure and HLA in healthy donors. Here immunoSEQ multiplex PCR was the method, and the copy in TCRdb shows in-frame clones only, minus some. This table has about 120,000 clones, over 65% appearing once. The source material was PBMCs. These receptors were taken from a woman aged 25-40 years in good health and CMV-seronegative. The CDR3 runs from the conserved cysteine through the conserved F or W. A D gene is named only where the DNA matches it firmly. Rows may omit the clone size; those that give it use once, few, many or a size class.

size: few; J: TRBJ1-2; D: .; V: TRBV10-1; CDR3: CASSRDGYGYTF; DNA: TGCGCCAGCTCGAGGGATGGGTATGGCTACACCTTC
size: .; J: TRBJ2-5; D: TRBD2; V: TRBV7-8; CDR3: CASSPSGGAVIKTQYF; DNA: TGTGCCAGCAGCCCAAGCGGGGGGGCCGTGATAAAGACCCAGTACTTC
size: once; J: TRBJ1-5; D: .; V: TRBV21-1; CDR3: CASSKAGQVVSNQPQHF; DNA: TGTGCCAGCAGCAAAGCGGGGCAGGTAGTAAGCAATCAGCCCCAGCATTTT
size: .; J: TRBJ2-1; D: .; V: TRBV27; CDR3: CASSLSRGMWNEQFF; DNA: TGTGCCAGCAGTTTATCCCGGGGTATGTGGAATGAGCAGTTCTTC
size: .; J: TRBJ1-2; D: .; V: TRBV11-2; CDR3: CASSSLGGGYGYTF; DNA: TGTGCCAGCAGCTCACTTGGGGGGGGCTATGGCTACACCTTC
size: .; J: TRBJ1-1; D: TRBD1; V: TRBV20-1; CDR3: CSATRQGEAFF; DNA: TGCAGTGCTACACGACAGGGGGAAGCTTTCTTT
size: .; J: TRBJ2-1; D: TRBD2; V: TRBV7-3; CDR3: CASSPPPSGGGEQFF; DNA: TGTGCCAGCAGCCCTCCCCCTAGCGGGGGTGGAGAGCAGTTCTTC
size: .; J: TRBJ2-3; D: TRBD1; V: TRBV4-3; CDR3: CASSLDRGSSDTQYF; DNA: TGCGCCAGCAGCCTCGACAGGGGAAGCTCAGATACGCAGTATTTT
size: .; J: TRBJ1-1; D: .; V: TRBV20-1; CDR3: CSGTTRREAFF; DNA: TGCAGTGGAACCACGAGGCGGGAAGCTTTCTTT
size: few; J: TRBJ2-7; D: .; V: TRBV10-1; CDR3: CASSPDSTFYRSEQYF; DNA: TGCGCCAGCAGCCCGGACAGTACCTTTTACCGGTCCGAGCAGTACTTC
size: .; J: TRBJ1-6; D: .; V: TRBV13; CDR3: CASSSGQGISPLHF; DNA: TGTGCCAGCAGCTCGGGGCAGGGGATCTCACCCCTCCACTTT
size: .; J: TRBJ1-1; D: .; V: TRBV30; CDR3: CAWGKNTEAFF; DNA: TGTGCCTGGGGCAAGAACACTGAAGCTTTCTTT
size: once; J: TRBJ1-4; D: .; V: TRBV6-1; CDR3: CASSPRGVEKLFF; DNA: TGTGCCAGCAGTCCTCGCGGGGTTGAAAAACTGTTTTTT
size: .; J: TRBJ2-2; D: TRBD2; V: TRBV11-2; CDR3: CASSLGTSGEFDGELFF; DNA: TGTGCCAGCAGCTTGGGGACTAGCGGGGAGTTCGACGGGGAGCTGTTTTTT